This entry lists 15 T cell receptor beta chains sequenced from one sample in a study of blood T cells in healthy people across ages. Next came a second PCR, run for about 7 to 12 cycles, which used a sample-barcoded 5' primer along with a J-beta primer mix. TCRdb used MiXCR to reprocess the 5' RACE reads, holding one entry per CDR3 protein. Of fewer than 2,000,000 distinct CDR3 sequences in the sample, roughly 32% were seen once. Sequenced input: blood. These receptors were obtained from a woman younger than 45 in good health.

The CDR3, as DNA: TGCGCCAGCTTTAAGCGCGCGGACCAAGAGACCCAGTACTTC. Protein product: CASFKRADQETQYF. The rearrangement links TRBV5-1 to TRBJ2-5; D is undetermined. This CDR3 contains 14 residues. Germline CDR1 is SGHRS and CDR2 is YFSETQ. The V gene lost 7 bases and the J gene lost 0 bases, with 13 bases spanning the gap.

V gene TRBV12-3 or TRBV12-4 combines with J gene TRBJ2-1, with a tentative D call TRBD1 (6 bases). V dropped 2 bases and J dropped 8 bases, with 10 bases sitting between them. The CDR3 sequence is 13 residues long. The CDR3 bases are TGTGCCAGCAGTTTACAGGGGCTAGATGAGCAGTTCTTC. Its protein is CASSLQGLDEQFF.

The CDR3 DNA reads TGTGCCAGCAGCCCAACGGAGATCTTCTCCTACGAGCAGTACTTC. Protein sequence: CASSPTEIFSYEQYF. This sequence joins TRBV7-2 and TRBJ2-7; no reliable D call. Trimming took 5 bases from V and 0 from J, leaving 14 bases between them. CDR3 length equals 15 residues. Germline-derived CDR1 and CDR2 are SGHTA and FQGNSA. Filled out from reference TRBV7-2 and TRBJ2-7, the complete variable domain reads GAGVSQSPSNKVTEKGKDVELRCDPISGHTALYWYRQSLGQGLEFLIYFQGNSAPDKSGLPSDRFSAERTGGSVSTLTIQRTQQEDSAVYLCASSPTEIFSYEQYFGPGTRLTVT.

Note on this clonotype: Sequence at one end of the junction differs from germline and may be a read error. The chain is built from TRBV9 and TRBJ2-3; 10 nucleotides line up with TRBD1. Germline loops: CDR1 SGDLS, CDR2 YYNGEE. The CDR3 spans 16 residues. This CDR3 reads CASSVEGTGAGDMQYF. CDR3 nucleotides: TGTGCCAGCAGCGTAGAGGGGACAGGGGCCGGAGATATGCAGTATTTT. Full variable domain (remainder filled in from reference TRBV9 and TRBJ2-3): DSGVTQTPKHLITATGQRVTLRCSPRSGDLSVYWYQQSLDQGLQFLIQYYNGEERAKGNILERFSAQQFPDLHSELNLSSLELGDSALYFCASSVEGTGAGDMQYFGPGTRLTVL.

This chain links TRBV27 with TRBJ2-7; D is possibly TRBD2 (5 bases). Trimming stripped 6 bases from V and 7 bases from J, with 16 bases between. The CDR3 has 13 amino acids. The germline V gene encodes CDR1 MNHEY and CDR2 SMNVEV (reference sequence). CDR3 in amino acids: CASSPLSPGEQYF. Here the CDR3 DNA reads TGTGCCAGCAGCCCCCTTTCTCCGGGGGAGCAGTACTTC.

The chain has TRBV2 and TRBJ2-4; D remains ambiguous. Germline loops: CDR1 SNHLY, CDR2 FYNNEI. The CDR3 extends over 14 amino acids. Trimming shortened V by 6 bases and J by 0 bases, and 9 bases separated the two germline ends. The CDR3 sequence is CASRASRAKNIQYF. In DNA, the CDR3 is TGTGCCAGCAGGGCAAGCAGAGCCAAAAACATTCAGTACTTC. Supplemented by reference TRBV2 and TRBJ2-4, the full variable domain reads EPEVTQTPSHQVTQMGQEVILRCVPISNHLYFYWYRQILGQKVEFLVSFYNNEISEKSEIFDDQFSVERPDGSNFTLKIRSTKLEDSAMYFCASRASRAKNIQYFGAGTRLSVL.

This clonotype was seen more than once but under ten times. The DNA for the CDR3 is TGTGCCAGCAGCGTAATCCCCCCCCGGGGCCGGGATGAGCAGTTCTTC. Residues: CASSVIPPRGRDEQFF. This chain links TRBV7-2 with TRBJ2-1, with D possibly being TRBD1 or TRBD2 (5 bases each). The V and J ends lost 5 bases and 8 bases respectively, with 22 bases between them. The germline CDR1 and CDR2 sequences are SGHTA and FQGNSA. This CDR3 region has 16 residues.

To note about this clonotype: Given a much more abundant clone one base away, this may be a read error. The chain links TRBV29-1 to TRBJ2-4; 7 nucleotides agree with TRBD2. With the DNA end fitting TRBJ2-7 better, the J assignment may be wrong. The CDR3 has 12 amino acids. From germline, CDR1 is SQVTM and CDR2 ANQGSEA. CDR3 in amino acids: CSGLANDGEQYF. The CDR3 nucleotides read TGCAGCGGACTAGCCAACGATGGCGAGCAGTACTTC.

The chain carries TRBV30 and TRBJ2-1; 7 bases match TRBD1. Germline assignment: CDR1 GTSNPN and CDR2 SVGIG (reference sequence). Unmatched junction bases numbered 7, after V lost 1 base and J lost 4 bases. The CDR3 is 15 amino acids. In nucleotides, the CDR3 is TGTGCCTGGAGTGCCAACAGGGGTGGGTACAATGAGCAGTTCTTC. It encodes CAWSANRGGYNEQFF.

About this clonotype itself: The junction differs from germline at one of its ends, possibly a read error. The rearrangement links TRBV7-3 to TRBJ2-1, with 8 bases that match TRBD2. The CDR3 runs 14 residues. Germline V gene lookup returns CDR1 SGHTA and CDR2 FQGTGA. CDR3 protein: CACSLTGGADEQFF. CDR3 nucleotides: TGTGCCTGCAGCTTAACCGGGGGGGCCGATGAGCAGTTCTTC.

This chain uses TRBV27 with TRBJ2-1, with D perhaps matching TRBD2 (6 bases). Germline V gene data show CDR1 as MNHEY and CDR2 as SMNVEV (reference sequence). The V end lost 7 bases, the J end lost 7 bases, and 20 bases lay between the germline ends. This CDR3 comprises 15 residues. The CDR3 nucleotides read TGTGCCAGCACTCCATGGGGGGAGACTATGAATGAGCAGTTCTTC. Amino acids: CASTPWGETMNEQFF.

This sequence joins TRBV20-1 and TRBJ2-3, with TRBD1 identical over 7 bases. The CDR3 is 15 residues long. V trimming: 6 bases; J trimming: 1 base; junction bases outside the gene matches: 10. The germline V gene has CDR1 DFQATT and CDR2 SNEGSKA (reference sequence). CDR3 loop: CSAKGTAERTDTQYF. The CDR3, as DNA: TGCAGTGCAAAAGGGACAGCCGAGCGCACAGATACGCAGTATTTT.

The rearrangement joins TRBV2 to TRBJ1-1, with 7 positions matching TRBD1. The CDR3 consists of 14 residues. Looked up from germline, CDR1 is SNHLY and CDR2 is FYNNEI. The ends lost 8 bases at V and 4 bases at J; junction bases unmatched: 10. CDR3 coding DNA: TGTGCCAGCGGAAGACAGGGAGGTTTCACTGAAGCTTTCTTT. Protein product: CASGRQGGFTEAFF.

J is TRBJ2-7 and V is TRBV7-6; possibly TRBD1 or TRBD2 for D (5 bases each). V gave up 4 bases and J gave up 5 bases, with 15 bases separating them. This CDR3 region has 14 residues. In germline, CDR1 is SGHVS, CDR2 FNYEAQ. The CDR3 is CASSSGRALDEQYF. The DNA of the CDR3 is TGTGCCAGCAGCTCGGGACGGGCTCTCGACGAGCAGTACTTC.

This clonotype was seen more than once but under ten times. This rearrangement joins TRBV11-2 to TRBJ2-5; 8 positions match TRBD2. Germline V lookup: CDR1 SGHAT, CDR2 FQNNGV. V lost 2 bases and J lost 0; bases outside the gene matches: 2. This CDR3 spans 15 amino acids. CDR3 nucleotides: TGTGCCAGCAGCTTATTAGCGGGGTACCAAGAGACCCAGTACTTC. This encodes CASSLLAGYQETQYF. Full variable domain (missing parts from reference TRBV11-2 and TRBJ2-5): EAGVAQSPRYKIIEKRQSVAFWCNPISGHATLYWYQQILGQGPKLLIQFQNNGVVDDSQLPKDRFSAERLKGVDSTLKIQPAKLEDSAVYLCASSLLAGYQETQYFGPGTRLLVL.